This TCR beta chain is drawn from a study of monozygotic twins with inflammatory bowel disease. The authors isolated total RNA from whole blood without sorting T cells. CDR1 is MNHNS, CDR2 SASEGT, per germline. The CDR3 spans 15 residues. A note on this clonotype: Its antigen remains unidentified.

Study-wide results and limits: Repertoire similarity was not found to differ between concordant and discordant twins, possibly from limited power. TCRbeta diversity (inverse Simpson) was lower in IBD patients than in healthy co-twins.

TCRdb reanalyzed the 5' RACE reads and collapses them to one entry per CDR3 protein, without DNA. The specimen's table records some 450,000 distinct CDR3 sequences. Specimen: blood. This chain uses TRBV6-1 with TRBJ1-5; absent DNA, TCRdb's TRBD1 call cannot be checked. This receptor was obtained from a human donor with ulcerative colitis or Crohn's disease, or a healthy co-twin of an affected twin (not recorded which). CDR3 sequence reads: CASSEIWQGARPQHF.